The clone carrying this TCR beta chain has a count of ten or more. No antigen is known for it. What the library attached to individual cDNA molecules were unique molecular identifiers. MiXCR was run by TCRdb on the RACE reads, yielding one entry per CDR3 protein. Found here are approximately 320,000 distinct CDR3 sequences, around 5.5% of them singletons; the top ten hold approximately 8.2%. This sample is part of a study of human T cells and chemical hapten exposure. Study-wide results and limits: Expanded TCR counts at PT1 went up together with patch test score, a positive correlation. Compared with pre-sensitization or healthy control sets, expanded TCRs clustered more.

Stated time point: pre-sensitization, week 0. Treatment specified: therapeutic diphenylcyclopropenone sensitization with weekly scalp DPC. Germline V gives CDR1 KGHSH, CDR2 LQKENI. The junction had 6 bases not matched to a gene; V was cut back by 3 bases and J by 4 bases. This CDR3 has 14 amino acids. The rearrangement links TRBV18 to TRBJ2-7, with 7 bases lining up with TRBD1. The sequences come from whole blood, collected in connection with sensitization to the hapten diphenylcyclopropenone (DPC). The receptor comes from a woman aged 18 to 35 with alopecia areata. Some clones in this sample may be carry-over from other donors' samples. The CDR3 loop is CASSPEGGGYEQYF. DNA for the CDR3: TGTGCCAGCTCACCCGAAGGGGGCGGGTACGAGCAGTACTTC.